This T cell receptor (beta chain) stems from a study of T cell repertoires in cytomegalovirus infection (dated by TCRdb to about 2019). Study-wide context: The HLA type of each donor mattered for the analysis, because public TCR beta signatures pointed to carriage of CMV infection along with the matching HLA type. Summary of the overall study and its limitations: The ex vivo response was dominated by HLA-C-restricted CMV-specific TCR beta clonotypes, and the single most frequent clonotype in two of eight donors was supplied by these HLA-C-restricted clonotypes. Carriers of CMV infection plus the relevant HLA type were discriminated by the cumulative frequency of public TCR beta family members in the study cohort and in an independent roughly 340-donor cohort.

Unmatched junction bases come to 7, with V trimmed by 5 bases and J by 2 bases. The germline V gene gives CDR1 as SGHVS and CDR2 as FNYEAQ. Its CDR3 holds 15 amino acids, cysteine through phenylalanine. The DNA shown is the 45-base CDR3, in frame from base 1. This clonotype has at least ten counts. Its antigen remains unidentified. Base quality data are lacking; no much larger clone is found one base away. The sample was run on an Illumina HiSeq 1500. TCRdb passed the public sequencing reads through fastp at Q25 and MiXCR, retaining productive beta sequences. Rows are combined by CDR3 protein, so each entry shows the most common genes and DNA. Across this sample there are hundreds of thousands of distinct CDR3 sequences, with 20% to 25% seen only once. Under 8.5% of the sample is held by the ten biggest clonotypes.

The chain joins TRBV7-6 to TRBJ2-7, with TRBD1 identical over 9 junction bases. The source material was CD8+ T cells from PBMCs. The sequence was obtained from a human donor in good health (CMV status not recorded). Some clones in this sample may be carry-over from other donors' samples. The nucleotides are TGTGCCAGCAGCCCGCTGACAGGGGGTGCCTACGAGCAGTACTTC. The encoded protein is CASSPLTGGAYEQYF.